A single sample is the source of the 29 T cell receptor beta chains below, sequenced in a study of shared clonotypes between healthy human individuals. Only in-frame clones appear in the TCRdb table, and some are missing; sequencing was by immunoSEQ multiplex PCR. The top ten clones hold more than 1.5% of a sample with 600,000 to 800,000 clones, 55% to 80% of them seen once. Sequencing was performed on memory CD4+ T cells sorted from blood. Documented subset: CD45RA-negative fraction. These receptors came from a woman aged 25-40 years in good health.

V is TRBV6-5 and J is TRBJ2-7, with D possibly being TRBD1 or TRBD2 (5 bases each). The germline V gene encodes CDR1 MNHEY and CDR2 SVGAGI. The CDR3 loop spans 16 amino acids. V was clipped by 0 bases and J by 1 base, with 13 bases between them. CDR3: CASSYSNPGLSYEQYF. In DNA form, the CDR3 reads TGTGCCAGCAGTTACTCGAACCCGGGGCTATCCTACGAGCAGTACTTC.

In this sample, this clone turned up many times. This chain uses TRBV28 with TRBJ2-1, with D possibly being TRBD1 (6 bases). The CDR3 spans 13 residues. V was trimmed by 3 bases and J by 13 bases, leaving 16 bases between them. Germline-derived CDR1 and CDR2 are MDHEN and SYDVKM. The CDR3: CASSFSGRDTQFF. The DNA of the CDR3 is TGTGCCAGCAGTTTTTCGGGTCGGGACACCCAGTTCTTC.

The chain is built from TRBV29-1 and TRBJ2-1; no reliable D call. V lost 5 bases and J 7 bases, leaving 18 bases between the germline ends. CDR1 is SQVTM, CDR2 ANQGSEA, per germline. This CDR3 region has 14 residues. CDR3 sequence (DNA): TGCAGCGTTTCCCCCAGGCTCGGAAGAAATGAGCAGTTCTTC. Translation: CSVSPRLGRNEQFF.

The chain combines TRBV9 with TRBJ1-1; tentative D call: TRBD1 (5 bases). The V end was cut by 2 bases, the J end by 2 bases, with 10 bases between. This CDR3 comprises 14 residues. Per germline, CDR1 SGDLS and CDR2 YYNGEE. The CDR3 sequence: CASSVQGGNTEAFF. In DNA form, the CDR3 reads TGTGCCAGCAGCGTTCAGGGAGGCAACACTGAAGCTTTCTTT.

The chain joins TRBV19 to TRBJ1-1; D gene ambiguous. The CDR3 runs to 13 residues. CDR1 is LNHDA, CDR2 SQIVND, per germline (reference sequence). With 4 bases removed from V and 1 base from J, the gap between germline ends came to 7 bases. The CDR3 DNA reads as TGTGCCAGTAGTAAAGGGTCGAACACTGAAGCTTTCTTT. As protein: CASSKGSNTEAFF.

This clone was seen at least ten times. Other DNA sequences of this sample code for an identical CDR3. This chain connects TRBV5-1 to TRBJ2-2; TRBD1 aligns across 7 bases. The CDR3 covers 14 residues. V trimming: 5 bases; J trimming: 3 bases; junction bases outside the gene matches: 4. Germline CDR1 and CDR2: SGHRS and YFSETQ. Here the CDR3 DNA reads TGCGCCAGCAGTTCCGGGACAGACACCGGGGAGCTGTTTTTT. Translation gives CASSSGTDTGELFF.

The chain recombines TRBV28 with TRBJ1-2, with a possible D match to TRBD1 (6 bases). The length of the CDR3 is 15 residues. V shed 5 bases and J shed 1 base, with 14 bases lying between them. The germline CDR1 and CDR2 sequences are MDHEN and SYDVKM. This CDR3 reads CASSIRGGNNYGYTF. CDR3 DNA: TGTGCCAGCAGTATACGAGGGGGGAATAACTATGGCTACACCTTC.

The chain uses TRBV19 and TRBJ1-2; the D gene is possibly TRBD1 (5 bases). Germline CDR1 is LNHDA and CDR2 is SQIVND (reference sequence). V lost 3 bases to trimming and J lost 7 bases, with 15 bases between them. This CDR3 has 14 residues. CDR3 protein: CASSIVREDPGYTF. The CDR3, as DNA: TGTGCCAGTAGTATTGTCAGGGAAGATCCTGGCTACACCTTC.

This sequence joins TRBV18 and TRBJ2-7; no clear D. Germline loops: CDR1 KGHSH, CDR2 LQKENI. Trimming stripped 4 bases from V and 1 base from J, with 11 bases between. This CDR3 region has 14 residues. CDR3 loop: CASSQSYISYEQYF. CDR3 coding DNA: TGTGCCAGCTCACAATCTTATATTTCCTACGAGCAGTACTTC.

This clone was detected a few times. This chain links TRBV6-1 with TRBJ1-2; 7 nucleotides match TRBD1. The J segment lost 5 bases and the V segment lost 7 bases, leaving 10 bases of the junction unmatched. Germline CDR1 reads MNHNS; CDR2 reads SASEGT. CDR3 length: 14 residues. This CDR3 reads CASKDSGTEYGYTF. Here the CDR3 DNA reads TGTGCCAGCAAGGATTCCGGGACAGAATATGGCTACACCTTC.

The chain recombines TRBV28 with TRBJ2-7; the match to TRBD1 covers 9 bases. CDR1 is MDHEN and CDR2 is SYDVKM in the germline V gene. The length of the CDR3 is 15 residues. The J segment lost 7 bases and the V segment lost 3 bases, leaving 10 bases of the junction unmatched. This CDR3 reads CASSFPGTGKREQYF. CDR3 nucleotides: TGTGCCAGCAGTTTCCCCGGGACAGGGAAACGGGAGCAGTACTTC.

This clone has only a few counts. The chain recombines TRBV11-1 with TRBJ2-7; 7 bases agree with TRBD2. The ends lost 5 bases at V and 6 bases at J; junction bases unmatched: 4. The CDR3 has 12 amino acids. CDR1 SGHAT and CDR2 FQDESV come from the germline V gene (reference sequence). CDR3 sequence (DNA): TGTGCCAGCAGCACCTGGGAGGGCGAGCAGTACTTC. This encodes CASSTWEGEQYF.

The chain links TRBV19 to TRBJ2-1, with D unresolved. Per germline, CDR1 LNHDA and CDR2 SQIVND (reference sequence). CDR3 length: 13 amino acids. Deletions cut 1 base from V and 8 bases from J, with 9 bases between. The DNA for the CDR3 is TGTGCCAGTAGTATAGCTCGAGCGCATGAGCAGTTCTTC. This gives the protein CASSIARAHEQFF.

V usage is TRBV6-6 and J usage is TRBJ2-5; 10 bases map to TRBD1. Germline V gives CDR1 MNHNY, CDR2 SVGAGI (reference sequence). With 5 bases clipped from V and 2 bases from J, the junction kept 5 bases outside the gene matches. This CDR3 is built from 15 residues. For the CDR3, the DNA is TGTGCCAGCAGTCCCCGGGGACAGGGGCAAGAGACCCAGTACTTC. The encoded protein is CASSPRGQGQETQYF.

V usage is TRBV15 and J usage is TRBJ2-3, with a tentative D call TRBD2 (6 bases). Germline CDR1 reads LNHNV; CDR2 reads YYDKDF (reference sequence). The CDR3 contains 16 residues. Trimming took 0 bases from V and 0 from J, leaving 10 bases between them. This CDR3 is CATSRDPSGSTDTQYF. The DNA of the CDR3 is TGTGCCACCAGCAGAGACCCAAGCGGGAGCACAGATACGCAGTATTTT.

V is TRBV6-6 and J is TRBJ2-5; perhaps D is TRBD1 or TRBD2 (5 bases each). There are 14 residues in the CDR3. Trimming pared 10 bases from V and 2 bases from J, leaving 17 bases between. Germline CDR1 MNHNY, CDR2 SVGAGI (reference sequence). The CDR3 here is CATRRGTGQETQYF. The CDR3 DNA reads as TGTGCCACCCGACGAGGGACGGGACAAGAGACCCAGTACTTC.

The chain is built from TRBV5-1 and TRBJ2-2; 7 bases are a match to TRBD2. This CDR3 spans 15 amino acids. Losses at the gene ends were 5 bases for V and 2 bases for J; bases not matched to a gene: 6. Germline CDR1 SGHRS, CDR2 YFSETQ. The CDR3 DNA is TGCGCCAGCAGTACCAGCGGGATTAACACCGGGGAGCTGTTTTTT. This sequence encodes CASSTSGINTGELFF.

This clone was detected a few times. The rearrangement joins TRBV29-1 to TRBJ2-6; no clear D. V lost 6 bases to trimming and J lost 0 bases, with 6 bases between them. Germline V gene lookup returns CDR1 SQVTM and CDR2 ANQGSEA. CDR3 length: 13 amino acids. The CDR3 DNA reads TGCAGCGTATACAGCTCTGGGGCCAACGTCCTGACTTTC. Translated: CSVYSSGANVLTF. Drawing the rest from reference TRBV29-1 and TRBJ2-6, the complete variable domain is SAVISQKPSRDICQRGTSLTIQCQVDSQVTMMFWYRQQPGQSLTLIATANQGSEATYESGFVIDKFPISRPNLTFSTLTVSNMSPEDSSIYLCSVYSSGANVLTFGAGSRLTVL.

This sequence joins TRBV30 and TRBJ1-5; D gene unclear. Trimming removed 3 bases from V and 4 bases from J, with 10 bases in between. The CDR3 is made up of 13 amino acids. Germline CDR1 is GTSNPN and CDR2 is SVGIG (reference sequence). DNA of the CDR3: TGTGCCTGGAGCGCCGGACCAAATCAGCCCCAGCATTTT. Its protein product is CAWSAGPNQPQHF.

This clone was counted only a few times. The chain has TRBV28 and TRBJ2-7, with D perhaps matching TRBD1 (5 bases). Germline loops: CDR1 MDHEN, CDR2 SYDVKM. This CDR3 is 13 amino acids long. Trimming left V 5 bases short and J 2 bases short, with 10 bases between. Written as DNA, the CDR3 is TGTGCCAGCAGTGTACAGGTACCCTACGAGCAGTACTTC. Its protein product is CASSVQVPYEQYF.

This chain connects TRBV18 to TRBJ2-7; no definite D call. This CDR3 contains 13 residues. Trimming took off 1 base at V and 6 bases at J, with 10 bases between the two ends. Germline assignment: CDR1 KGHSH and CDR2 LQKENI. The DNA of the CDR3 is TGTGCCAGCTCACCACAGGACCGCAGCGAGCAGTACTTC. Its translation is CASSPQDRSEQYF.

The chain recombines TRBV7-2 with TRBJ2-5; the D gene is possibly TRBD1 (5 bases). The germline CDR1 and CDR2 sequences are SGHTA and FQGNSA. This CDR3 contains 16 residues. The V end lost 1 base, the J end lost 5 bases, and 17 bases lay between the germline ends. CDR3 nucleotide sequence: TGTGCCAGCAGCTTAGGAGACAAGGGGAAGGTGGAGACCCAGTACTTC. Translation: CASSLGDKGKVETQYF.

Ten or more counts support this clone. The CDR3 DNA sequence: TGTGCCAGCAGCGATCCGGGTGGGGCACCCAATGAGCAGTTCTTC. Protein: CASSDPGGAPNEQFF. The chain combines TRBV7-9 with TRBJ2-1; possibly TRBD1 for D (5 bases). Trimming took 5 bases from V and 6 from J, leaving 17 bases between them. This CDR3 region has 15 residues. CDR1 and CDR2 (germline): SEHNR, FQNEAQ (reference sequence).

V and J are TRBV5-1 and TRBJ2-5, with D possibly matching TRBD2 (6 bases). CDR3 length: 16 residues. Trimming left V 2 bases short and J 6 bases short, with 20 bases between. From germline, CDR1 is SGHRS and CDR2 YFSETQ. The DNA for the CDR3 is TGCGCCAGCAGCTTAACGCGAACCGGGGGTGGGCAGACCCAGTACTTC. Its translation: CASSLTRTGGGQTQYF.

The chain carries TRBV18 and TRBJ1-3, with D maybe TRBD1 (5 bases). CDR1 is KGHSH, CDR2 LQKENI, per germline. This CDR3 comprises 16 residues. Trimming left V 4 bases short and J 0 bases short, with 13 bases between. The chain's CDR3 is CASSRTPGTSGNTIYF. For the CDR3, the DNA is TGTGCCAGCTCACGGACCCCAGGGACCTCTGGAAACACCATATATTTT.

The genes are TRBV23-1 and TRBJ2-7; TRBD1 is a possible D gene (5 bases). TRBV23-1 has ORF status, its function being uncertain. V gave up 1 base and J gave up 2 bases, with 21 bases separating them. This CDR3 region has 18 residues. CDR3 sequence (DNA): TGCGCCAGCAGTCAATGGCACATTCGACAGTATTTTGCCTACGAGCAGTACTTC. The encoded protein is CASSQWHIRQYFAYEQYF.

This sequence joins TRBV30 and TRBJ2-3, with a possible D match to TRBD2 (6 bases). Germline V CDR1 and CDR2: GTSNPN, SVGIG (reference sequence). V was cut by 2 bases and J by 1 base, with 10 bases left in between. The CDR3 covers 14 residues. This CDR3 is CAWSPPSGTDTQYF. The CDR3 nucleotides are TGTGCCTGGAGTCCCCCTAGCGGCACAGATACGCAGTATTTT.

This chain joins TRBV27 and TRBJ1-2, with D perhaps TRBD1 (6 bases). The CDR3 contains 15 residues. Germline V gene lookup returns CDR1 MNHEY and CDR2 SMNVEV (reference sequence). The germline V and J ends were trimmed by 6 bases and 1 base, with 15 bases remaining between them. The DNA for the CDR3 is TGTGCCAGCAGAAACCAGGGGACCCTTAACTATGGCTACACCTTC. The encoded protein is CASRNQGTLNYGYTF.

The V call is TRBV5-1, the J call TRBJ2-3; tentatively, D is TRBD1 or TRBD2 (5 bases each). This CDR3 contains 15 residues. V was clipped by 0 bases and J by 8 bases, with 16 bases between them. Germline CDR1 and CDR2: SGHRS and YFSETQ. CDR3 sequence (DNA): TGCGCCAGCAGCTTGGATGGGACGGCTAAGGTTACGCAGTATTTT. Its protein is CASSLDGTAKVTQYF.